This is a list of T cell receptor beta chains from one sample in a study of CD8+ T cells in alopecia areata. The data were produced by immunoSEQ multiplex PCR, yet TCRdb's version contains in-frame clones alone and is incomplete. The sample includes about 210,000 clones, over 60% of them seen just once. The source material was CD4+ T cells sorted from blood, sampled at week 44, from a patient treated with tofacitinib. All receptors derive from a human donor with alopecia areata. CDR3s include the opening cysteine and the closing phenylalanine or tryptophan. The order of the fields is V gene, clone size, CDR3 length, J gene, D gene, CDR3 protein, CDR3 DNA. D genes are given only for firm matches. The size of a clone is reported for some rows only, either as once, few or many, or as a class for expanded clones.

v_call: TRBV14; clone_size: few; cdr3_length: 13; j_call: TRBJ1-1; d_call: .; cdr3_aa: CASSLQANTEAFF; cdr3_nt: TGTGCCAGCAGCCTTCAGGCGAACACTGAAGCTTTCTTT
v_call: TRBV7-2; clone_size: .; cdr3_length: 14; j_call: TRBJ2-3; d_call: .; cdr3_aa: CASSLLGRTDTQYF; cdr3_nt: TGTGCCAGCAGCTTATTGGGACGCACAGATACGCAGTATTTT
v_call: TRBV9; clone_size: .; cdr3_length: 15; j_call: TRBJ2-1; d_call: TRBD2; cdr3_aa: CASSPKSGGSYEQFF; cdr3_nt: TGTGCCAGCAGCCCTAAAAGCGGGGGGAGTTATGAGCAGTTCTTC
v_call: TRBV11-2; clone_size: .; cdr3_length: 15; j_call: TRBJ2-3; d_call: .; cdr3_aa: CASSLGSGYTDTQYF; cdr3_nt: TGTGCCAGCAGCCTAGGTAGCGGCTACACAGATACGCAGTATTTT
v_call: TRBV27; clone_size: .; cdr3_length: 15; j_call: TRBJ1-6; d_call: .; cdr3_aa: CASSLETGGNSPLHF; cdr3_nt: TGTGCCAGCAGTTTAGAGACGGGGGGGAATTCACCCCTCCACTTT
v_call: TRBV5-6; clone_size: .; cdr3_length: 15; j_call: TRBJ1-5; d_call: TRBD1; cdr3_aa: CASSSYQGVNQPQHF; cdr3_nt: TGTGCCAGCAGCTCCTATCAGGGGGTGAATCAGCCCCAGCATTTT
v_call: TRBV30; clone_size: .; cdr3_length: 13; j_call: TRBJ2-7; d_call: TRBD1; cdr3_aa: CACYRDRSYEQYF; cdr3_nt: TGTGCCTGCTACCGGGACAGGTCCTACGAGCAGTACTTC
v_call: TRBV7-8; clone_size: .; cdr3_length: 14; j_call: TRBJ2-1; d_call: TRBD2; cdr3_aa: CASSDRLALNEQFF; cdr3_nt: TGTGCCAGCAGCGACCGACTAGCCCTCAATGAGCAGTTCTTC
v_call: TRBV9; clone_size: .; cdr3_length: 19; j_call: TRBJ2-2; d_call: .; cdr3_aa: CASPSHGGGGAPNTGELFF; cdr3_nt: TGTGCCAGTCCCTCTCACGGGGGAGGCGGGGCCCCGAACACCGGGGAGCTGTTTTTT
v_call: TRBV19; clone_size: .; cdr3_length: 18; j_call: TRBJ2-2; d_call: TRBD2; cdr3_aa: CASSARDYGRLDAGELFF; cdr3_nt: TGTGCCAGTAGTGCCCGGGACTACGGGCGTCTGGACGCCGGGGAGCTGTTTTTT
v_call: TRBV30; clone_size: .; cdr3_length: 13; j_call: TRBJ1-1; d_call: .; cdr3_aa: CAWRNRGTTEAFF; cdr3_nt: TGTGCCTGGAGGAATCGGGGGACCACTGAAGCTTTCTTT
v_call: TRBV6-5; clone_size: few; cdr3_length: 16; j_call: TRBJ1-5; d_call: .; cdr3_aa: CASSYQKPPSNQPQHF; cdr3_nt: TGTGCCAGCAGTTATCAGAAACCACCTAGCAATCAGCCCCAGCATTTT
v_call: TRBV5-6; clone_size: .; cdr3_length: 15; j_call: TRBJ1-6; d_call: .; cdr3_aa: CASSLLRGGGSPLHF; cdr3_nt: TGTGCCAGCAGCTTGCTTAGGGGGGGTGGTTCACCCCTCCACTTT
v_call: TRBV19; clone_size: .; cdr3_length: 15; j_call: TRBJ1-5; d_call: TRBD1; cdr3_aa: CASTRGGQGNQPQHF; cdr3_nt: TGTGCCAGTACTCGAGGGGGACAGGGGAATCAGCCCCAGCATTTT
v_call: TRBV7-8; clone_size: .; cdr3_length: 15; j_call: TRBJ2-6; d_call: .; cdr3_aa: CASSSPHSGANVLTF; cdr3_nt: TGTGCCAGCAGCTCGCCCCATTCTGGGGCCAACGTCCTGACTTTC
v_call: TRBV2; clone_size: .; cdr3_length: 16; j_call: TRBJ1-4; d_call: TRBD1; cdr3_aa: CASSPTLGTGPEKLFF; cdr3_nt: TGTGCCAGCAGTCCAACTTTAGGGACAGGTCCCGAAAAACTGTTTTTT
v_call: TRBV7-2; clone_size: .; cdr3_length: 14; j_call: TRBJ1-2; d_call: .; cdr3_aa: CASSLGEVDYGYTF; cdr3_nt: TGTGCCAGCAGCTTAGGAGAGGTTGACTATGGCTACACCTTC
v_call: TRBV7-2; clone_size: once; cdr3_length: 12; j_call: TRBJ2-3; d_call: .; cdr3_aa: CASSALRDTQYF; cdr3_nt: TGTGCCAGCAGCGCATTGCGAGATACGCAGTATTTT
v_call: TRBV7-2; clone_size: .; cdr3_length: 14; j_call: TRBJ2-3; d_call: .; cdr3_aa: CASSRRRGTDTQYF; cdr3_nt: TGTGCCAGCAGCCGTAGAAGGGGCACAGATACGCAGTATTTT
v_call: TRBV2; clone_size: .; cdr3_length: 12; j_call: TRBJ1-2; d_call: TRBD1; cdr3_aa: CASRGGQGGYTF; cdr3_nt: TGTGCCAGCCGTGGAGGACAGGGCGGCTACACCTTC
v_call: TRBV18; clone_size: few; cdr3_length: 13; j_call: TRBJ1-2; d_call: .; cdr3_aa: CASSLEAGNGYTF; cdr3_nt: TGTGCCAGCTCACTGGAAGCAGGGAATGGCTACACCTTC
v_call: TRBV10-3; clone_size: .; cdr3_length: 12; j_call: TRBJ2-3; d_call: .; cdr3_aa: CATGTHTDTQYF; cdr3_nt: TGTGCCACAGGGACCCACACAGATACGCAGTATTTT
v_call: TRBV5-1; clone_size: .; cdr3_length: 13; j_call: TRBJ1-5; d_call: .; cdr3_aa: CASSLDQDQPQHF; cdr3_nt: TGCGCCAGCAGCTTGGATCAGGATCAGCCCCAGCATTTT
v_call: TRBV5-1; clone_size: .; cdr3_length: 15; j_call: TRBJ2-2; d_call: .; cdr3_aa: CASSLRDPNTGELFF; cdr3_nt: TGCGCCAGCAGTCTGAGGGACCCGAACACCGGGGAGCTGTTTTTT
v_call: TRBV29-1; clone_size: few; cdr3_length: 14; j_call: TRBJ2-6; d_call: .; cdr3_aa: CSADEGSGANVLTF; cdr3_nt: TGCAGCGCGGACGAAGGGTCTGGGGCCAACGTCCTGACTTTC
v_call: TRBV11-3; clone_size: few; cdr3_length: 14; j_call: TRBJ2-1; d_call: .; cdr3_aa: CASSLDRSANEQFF; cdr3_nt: TGTGCCAGCAGCTTAGATCGTAGCGCTAATGAGCAGTTCTTC
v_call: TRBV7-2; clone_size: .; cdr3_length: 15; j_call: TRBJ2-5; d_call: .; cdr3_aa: CASSLFQGLTGTQYF; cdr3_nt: TGTGCCAGCAGCTTATTCCAGGGGCTAACGGGGACCCAGTACTTC
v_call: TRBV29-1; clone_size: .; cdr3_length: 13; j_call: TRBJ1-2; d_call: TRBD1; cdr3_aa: CSVDGTGPYGYTF; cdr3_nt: TGCAGCGTTGACGGGACAGGGCCCTATGGCTACACCTTC
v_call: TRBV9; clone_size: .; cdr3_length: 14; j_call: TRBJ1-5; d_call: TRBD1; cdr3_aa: CASSRDRDVRPQHF; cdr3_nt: TGTGCCAGCAGTAGGGACAGGGACGTAAGGCCCCAGCATTTT
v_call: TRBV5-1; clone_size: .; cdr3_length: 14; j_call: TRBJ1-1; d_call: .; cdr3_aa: CASSLNTGNTEAFF; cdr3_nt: TGCGCCAGCAGCCTAAACACCGGGAACACTGAAGCTTTCTTT
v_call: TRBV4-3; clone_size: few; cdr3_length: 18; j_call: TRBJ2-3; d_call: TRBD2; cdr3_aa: CASSRKVAGAHSTDTQYF; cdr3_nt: TGCGCCAGCAGCCGAAAGGTAGCGGGGGCTCATTCCACAGATACGCAGTATTTT
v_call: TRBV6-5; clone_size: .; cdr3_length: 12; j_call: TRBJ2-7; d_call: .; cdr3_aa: CASSSSLYEQYF; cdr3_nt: TGTGCCAGCAGTTCGAGCCTTTACGAGCAGTACTTC
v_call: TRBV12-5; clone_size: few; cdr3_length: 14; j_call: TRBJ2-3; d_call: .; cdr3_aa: CASGLSRVADTQYF; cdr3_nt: TGTGCTAGTGGGCTGAGCAGGGTGGCAGATACGCAGTATTTT
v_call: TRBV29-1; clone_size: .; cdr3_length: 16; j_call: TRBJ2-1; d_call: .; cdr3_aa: CSVGLSLGAHVNEQFF; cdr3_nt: TGCAGCGTAGGCCTCTCCCTAGGGGCCCATGTAAATGAGCAGTTCTTC
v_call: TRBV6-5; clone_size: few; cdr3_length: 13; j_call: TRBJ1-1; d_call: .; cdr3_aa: CASSGMMNTEAFF; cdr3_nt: TGTGCCAGCAGCGGGATGATGAACACTGAAGCTTTCTTT
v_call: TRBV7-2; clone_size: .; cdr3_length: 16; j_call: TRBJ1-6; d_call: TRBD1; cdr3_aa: CASSFKGTGEYSPLHF; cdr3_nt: TGTGCCAGCAGCTTCAAAGGGACAGGGGAGTACTCACCCCTCCACTTT
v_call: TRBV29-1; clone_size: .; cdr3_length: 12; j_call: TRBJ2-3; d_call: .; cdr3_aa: CSVEVVGDTQYF; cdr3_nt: TGCAGCGTTGAAGTCGTCGGGGATACGCAGTATTTT
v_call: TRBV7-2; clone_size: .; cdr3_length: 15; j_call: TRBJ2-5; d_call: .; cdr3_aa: CASSPGYGGRETQYF; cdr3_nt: TGTGCCAGCAGCCCCGGTTATGGGGGCCGGGAGACCCAGTACTTC